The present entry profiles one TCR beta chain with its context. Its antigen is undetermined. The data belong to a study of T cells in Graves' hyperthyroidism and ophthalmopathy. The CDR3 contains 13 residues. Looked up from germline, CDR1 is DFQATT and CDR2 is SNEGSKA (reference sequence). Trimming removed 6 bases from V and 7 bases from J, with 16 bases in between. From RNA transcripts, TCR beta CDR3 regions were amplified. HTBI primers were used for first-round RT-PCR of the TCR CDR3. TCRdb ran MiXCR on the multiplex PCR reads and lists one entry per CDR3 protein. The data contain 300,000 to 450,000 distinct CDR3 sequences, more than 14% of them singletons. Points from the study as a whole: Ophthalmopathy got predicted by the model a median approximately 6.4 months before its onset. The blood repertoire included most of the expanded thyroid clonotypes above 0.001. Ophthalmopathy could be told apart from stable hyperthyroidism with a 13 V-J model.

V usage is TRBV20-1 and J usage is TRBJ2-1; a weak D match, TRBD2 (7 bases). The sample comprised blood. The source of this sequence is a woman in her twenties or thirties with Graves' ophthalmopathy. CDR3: CSAVAAGANEQFF. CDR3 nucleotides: TGCAGTGCGGTAGCGGCGGGGGCTAATGAGCAGTTCTTC.